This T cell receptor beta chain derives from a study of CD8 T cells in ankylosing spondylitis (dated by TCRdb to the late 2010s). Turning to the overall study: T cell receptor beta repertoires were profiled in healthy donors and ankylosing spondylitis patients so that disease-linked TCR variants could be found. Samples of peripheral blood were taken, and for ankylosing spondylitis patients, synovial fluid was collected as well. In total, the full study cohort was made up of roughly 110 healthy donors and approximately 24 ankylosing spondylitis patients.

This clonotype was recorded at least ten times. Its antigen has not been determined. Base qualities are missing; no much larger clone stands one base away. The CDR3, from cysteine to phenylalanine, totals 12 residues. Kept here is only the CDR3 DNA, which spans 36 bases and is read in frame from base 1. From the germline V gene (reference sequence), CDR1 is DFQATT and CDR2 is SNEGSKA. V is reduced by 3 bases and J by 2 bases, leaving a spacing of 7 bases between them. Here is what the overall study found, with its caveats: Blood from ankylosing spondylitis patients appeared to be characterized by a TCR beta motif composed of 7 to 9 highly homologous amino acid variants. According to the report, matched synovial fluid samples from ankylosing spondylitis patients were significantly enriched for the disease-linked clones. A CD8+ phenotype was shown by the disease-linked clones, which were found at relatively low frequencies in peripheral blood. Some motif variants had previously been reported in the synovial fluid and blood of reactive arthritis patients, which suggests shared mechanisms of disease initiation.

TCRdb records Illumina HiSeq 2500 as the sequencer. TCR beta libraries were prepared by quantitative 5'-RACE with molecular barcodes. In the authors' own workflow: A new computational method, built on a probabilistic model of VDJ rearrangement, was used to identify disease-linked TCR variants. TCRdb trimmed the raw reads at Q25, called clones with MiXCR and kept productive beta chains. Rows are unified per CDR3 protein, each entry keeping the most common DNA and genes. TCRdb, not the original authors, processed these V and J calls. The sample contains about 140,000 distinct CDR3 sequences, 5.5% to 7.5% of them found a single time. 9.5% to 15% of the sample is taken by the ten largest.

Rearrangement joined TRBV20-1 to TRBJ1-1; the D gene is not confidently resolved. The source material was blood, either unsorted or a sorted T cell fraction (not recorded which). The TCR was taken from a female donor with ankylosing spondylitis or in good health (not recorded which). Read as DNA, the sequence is TGCAGTGCTAGCGATGGAAACACTGAAGCTTTCTTT. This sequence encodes CSASDGNTEAFF.